The clone carrying this T cell receptor (beta chain) was seen ten or more times. The antigen is undetermined. The record originates from a study of metastatic and nonmetastatic thyroid tumors. Study results and caveats: Compared with benign nodules, malignant thyroid tumors were reported to have significantly higher TCR beta diversity in both blood and tumor.

No treatment of any kind had been given to any patient before thyroid surgery. The length of the CDR3 is 16 residues. Unmatched junction bases numbered 12, after V lost 6 bases and J lost 5 bases. TCRdb reprocessed the PCR reads via MiXCR. Of fewer than 20,000 clones in the sample, 21% are singletons; the top ten hold around 15%. The V gene is TRBV12-3 or TRBV12-4, the J gene TRBJ2-2; TRBD1 agrees at 7 bases. Sequenced: tumor tissue. The TCR comes from a female donor with papillary thyroid cancer or a benign thyroid nodule (not recorded which). Some clones in this sample may be carry-over from other donors' samples. The CDR3: CASRPDRVVGTGELFF. CDR3 DNA sequence: TGTGCCAGCAGACCTGACAGGGTTGTTGGGACCGGGGAGCTGTTTTTT.